Shown below are 5 T cell receptor beta chains from a single sample sequenced in a study of cytomegalovirus exposure and HLA in healthy donors. This PCR relied on a set of 60 Vbeta primers and 13 Jbeta primers. Using immunoSEQ multiplex PCR, the repertoire was profiled, and TCRdb retains in-frame clones only, with some absent. Of around 64,000 clones listed, roughly 74% are singletons. The sequenced sample was PBMCs. The origin of the receptors is a woman in her 30s in good health and CMV-seropositive.

The chain employs TRBV18 and TRBJ1-2, with a weak D call TRBD1 (5 bases). V gave up 2 bases and J gave up 6 bases, with 13 bases separating them. Germline CDR1 KGHSH, CDR2 LQKENI. CDR3 length: 14 residues. The CDR3 coding sequence is TGTGCCAGCTCACCAGGTGTCCAGGGCCATGGCTACACCTTC. This sequence encodes CASSPGVQGHGYTF. The complete variable domain, with remaining parts taken from reference TRBV18 and TRBJ1-2, reads NAGVMQNPRHLVRRRGQEARLRCSPMKGHSHVYWYRQLPEEGLKFMVYLQKENIIDESGMPKERFSAEFPKEGPSILRIQQVVRGDSAAYFCASSPGVQGHGYTFGSGTRLTVV.

This chain uses TRBV1 with TRBJ2-4; the table's D call, TRBD1, has no DNA check behind it. TRBV1 is classified as a pseudogene. This CDR3 contains 15 residues. The CDR3 sequence is CTSSQYGTGKNIQYF. CDR3 nucleotide sequence: TGCACCAGCAGCCAATACGGGACAGGGAAAAACATTCAGTACTTC.

The chain has TRBV20-1 and TRBJ1-1; no clear D gene. This CDR3 contains 11 residues. From germline, CDR1 is DFQATT and CDR2 SNEGSKA (reference sequence). Trimming stripped 3 bases from V and 6 bases from J, with 8 bases between. DNA of the CDR3: TGCAGTGCTAGCGAGGACTCTGAAGCTTTCTTT. Residues: CSASEDSEAFF.

V usage is TRBV28 and J usage is TRBJ2-3; 9 bases fit TRBD2. V was pared by 2 bases and J by 4 bases, with 7 bases of the junction left unmatched. The CDR3 is 16 residues long. The germline gives CDR1 MDHEN, CDR2 SYDVKM. CDR3 coding DNA: TGTGCCAGCAGTTTAGCCTCTAGCGGGATTTCAGATACGCAGTATTTT. Amino acid sequence: CASSLASSGISDTQYF.

The chain combines TRBV2 with TRBJ1-5; D may be TRBD1 (5 bases). Germline CDR1 is SNHLY and CDR2 is FYNNEI. This CDR3 region has 15 residues. The V gene lost 7 bases and the J gene lost 1 base, with 14 bases spanning the gap. This CDR3 reads CASKAGTISNQPQHF. The CDR3 coding sequence is TGTGCCAGCAAGGCGGGGACGATCAGCAATCAGCCCCAGCATTTT.